This is a list of T cell receptor beta chains from one sample in a study of regulatory T cells in long-lasting Graves disease. Using its own MiXCR run on the multiplex PCR reads, TCRdb lists one record per CDR3 protein. This table holds about 220,000 distinct CDR3 sequences, around 19% found once. Separately, the same data were catalogued under a study of T cells in Graves' hyperthyroidism and ophthalmopathy.

The sample here was peripheral blood mononuclear cells (PBMCs), taken at new diagnosis, from a patient treated with antithyroid drugs. The receptor source for this set is a woman aged 30 to 39 with Graves disease. The CDR3 runs from the conserved cysteine through the conserved F or W. The D gene is left open where the match is weak. Size values are once, few and many counts, or a class for expanded clones, and some rows have none.

CDR3 protein: CSVPIGSEQFF
CDR3 DNA: TGCAGCGTGCCGATCGGGAGTGAGCAGTTCTTC
D gene: .
clone size: .
J gene: TRBJ2-1
V gene: TRBV29-1

CDR3 protein: CASSIAGTTYEQYF
CDR3 DNA: TGTGCCAGCAGCATCGCCGGGACTACCTACGAGCAGTACTTC
D gene: TRBD2
clone size: many
J gene: TRBJ2-7
V gene: TRBV11-2

CDR3 protein: CSVRDLTAGELFF
CDR3 DNA: TGCAGCGTCCGTGATTTGACCGCCGGGGAGCTGTTTTTT
D gene: .
clone size: many
J gene: TRBJ2-2
V gene: TRBV29-1

CDR3 protein: CASSPQTALNTEAFF
CDR3 DNA: TGTGCCAGCAGCCCCCAGACGGCCCTGAACACTGAAGCTTTCTTT
D gene: .
clone size: many
J gene: TRBJ1-1
V gene: TRBV7-9

CDR3 protein: CASSPLGGGDEQFF
CDR3 DNA: TGTGCCAGCTCACCACTTGGCGGGGGAGATGAGCAGTTCTTC
D gene: TRBD2
clone size: many
J gene: TRBJ2-1
V gene: TRBV18

CDR3 protein: CASSQILQSGRSLYNSPLHF
CDR3 DNA: TGCGCCAGCAGCCAAATTCTACAGAGCGGGCGGTCCCTCTATAATTCACCCCTCCACTTT
D gene: .
clone size: few
J gene: TRBJ1-6
V gene: TRBV4-1

CDR3 protein: CASSPTSGSSYEQYF
CDR3 DNA: TGTGCCAGCAGTCCTACTAGCGGGAGCTCCTACGAGCAGTACTTC
D gene: TRBD2
clone size: many
J gene: TRBJ2-7
V gene: TRBV2

CDR3 protein: CASSPRRQLPSDYTF
CDR3 DNA: TGTGCCAGTAGTCCCCGACGACAGCTTCCATCGGACTACACCTTC
D gene: .
clone size: many
J gene: TRBJ1-2
V gene: TRBV19

CDR3 protein: CASRPSQGRGAGVGVDTQYF
CDR3 DNA: TGTGCCAGCAGGCCCTCACAGGGCCGGGGGGCGGGGGTCGGGGTAGATACGCAGTATTTT
D gene: .
clone size: many
J gene: TRBJ2-3
V gene: TRBV12-3/TRBV12-4

CDR3 protein: CASSYSGLAGVDEQFF
CDR3 DNA: TGTGCCAGCAGTTACTCCGGACTAGCGGGAGTGGATGAGCAGTTCTTC
D gene: TRBD2
clone size: many
J gene: TRBJ2-1
V gene: TRBV6-2/TRBV6-3

CDR3 protein: CASSPSGGPEKLFF
CDR3 DNA: TGTGCCAGCAGCCCTTCGGGGGGGCCGGAAAAACTGTTTTTT
D gene: .
clone size: many
J gene: TRBJ1-4
V gene: TRBV12-3/TRBV12-4

CDR3 protein: CASSLSDGPQETQYF
CDR3 DNA: TGTGCCAGCAGCTTATCCGATGGACCACAAGAGACCCAGTACTTC
D gene: .
clone size: .
J gene: TRBJ2-5
V gene: TRBV7-8

CDR3 protein: CASSPPGQVNSPLHF
CDR3 DNA: TGTGCCAGCAGCCCCCCGGGACAGGTTAATTCACCCCTCCACTTT
D gene: TRBD1
clone size: many
J gene: TRBJ1-6
V gene: TRBV28

CDR3 protein: CASSRVTYEKLFF
CDR3 DNA: TGTGCCAGCTCTCGGGTCACGTATGAAAAACTGTTTTTT
D gene: .
clone size: many
J gene: TRBJ1-4
V gene: TRBV18

CDR3 protein: CASTPSGGATGELFF
CDR3 DNA: TGTGCCAGCACCCCTAGCGGGGGGGCCACCGGGGAGCTGTTTTTT
D gene: TRBD2
clone size: many
J gene: TRBJ2-2
V gene: TRBV7-9

CDR3 protein: CASSPPGGAKKTQYF
CDR3 DNA: TGTGCCAGCTCACCACCGGGGGGTGCCAAGAAGACCCAGTACTTC
D gene: .
clone size: .
J gene: TRBJ2-5
V gene: TRBV18

CDR3 protein: CASSSAGMTPAGEQYF
CDR3 DNA: TGTGCCAGCAGTTCAGCGGGGATGACACCGGCGGGCGAGCAGTACTTC
D gene: TRBD2
clone size: few
J gene: TRBJ2-7
V gene: TRBV6-5